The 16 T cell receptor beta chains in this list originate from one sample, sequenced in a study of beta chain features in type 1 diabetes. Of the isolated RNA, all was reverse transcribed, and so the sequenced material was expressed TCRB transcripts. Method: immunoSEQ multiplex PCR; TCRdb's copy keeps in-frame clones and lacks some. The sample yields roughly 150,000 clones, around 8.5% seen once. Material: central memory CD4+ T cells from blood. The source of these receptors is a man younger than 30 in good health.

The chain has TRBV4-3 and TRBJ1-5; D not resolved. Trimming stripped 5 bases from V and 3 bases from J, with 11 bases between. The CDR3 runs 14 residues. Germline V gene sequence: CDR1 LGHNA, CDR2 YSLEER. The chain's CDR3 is CASSLGRDNQPQHF. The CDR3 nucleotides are TGCGCCAGCAGCTTAGGACGGGACAATCAGCCCCAGCATTTT.

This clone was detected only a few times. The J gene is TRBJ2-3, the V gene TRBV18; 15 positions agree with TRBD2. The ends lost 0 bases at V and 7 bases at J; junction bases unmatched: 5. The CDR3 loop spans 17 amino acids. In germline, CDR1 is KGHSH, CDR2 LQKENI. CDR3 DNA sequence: TGTGCCAGCTCACCACCGGGACTAGCGGGAGGACATTATACGCAGTATTTT. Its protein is CASSPPGLAGGHYTQYF.

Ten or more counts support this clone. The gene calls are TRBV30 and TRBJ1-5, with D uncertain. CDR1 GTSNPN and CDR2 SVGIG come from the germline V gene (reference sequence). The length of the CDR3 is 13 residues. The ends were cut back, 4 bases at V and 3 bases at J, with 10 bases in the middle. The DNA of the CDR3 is TGTGCCTGGACCCGGGGAAACAATCAGCCCCAGCATTTT. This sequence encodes CAWTRGNNQPQHF.

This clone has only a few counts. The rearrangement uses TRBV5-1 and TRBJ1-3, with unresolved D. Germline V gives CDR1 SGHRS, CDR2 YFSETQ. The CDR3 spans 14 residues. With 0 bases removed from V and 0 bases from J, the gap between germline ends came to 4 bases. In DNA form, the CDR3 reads TGCGCCAGCAGCTTGGCGTCCTCTGGAAACACCATATATTTT. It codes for CASSLASSGNTIYF.

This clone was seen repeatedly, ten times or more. The CDR3 protein is CAIAGGASGANVLTF. The CDR3 nucleotides are TGTGCCATCGCAGGGGGCGCCTCTGGGGCCAACGTCCTGACTTTC. This rearrangement joins TRBV10-3 to TRBJ2-6; the match to TRBD1 covers 8 bases. Germline V gene lookup returns CDR1 ENHRY and CDR2 SYGVKD. The CDR3 sequence is 15 residues long. Trimming removed 8 bases from V and 0 bases from J; junction bases left unmatched: 3.

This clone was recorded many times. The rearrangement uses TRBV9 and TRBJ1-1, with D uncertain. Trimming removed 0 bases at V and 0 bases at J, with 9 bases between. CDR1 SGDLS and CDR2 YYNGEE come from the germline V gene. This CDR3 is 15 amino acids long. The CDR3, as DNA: TGTGCCAGCAGCGTAGTTCACAGCATGAACACTGAAGCTTTCTTT. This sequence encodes CASSVVHSMNTEAFF. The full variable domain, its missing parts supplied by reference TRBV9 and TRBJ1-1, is DSGVTQTPKHLITATGQRVTLRCSPRSGDLSVYWYQQSLDQGLQFLIQYYNGEERAKGNILERFSAQQFPDLHSELNLSSLELGDSALYFCASSVVHSMNTEAFFGQGTRLTVV.

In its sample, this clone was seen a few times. The CDR3 protein is CASSLRDIQHF. CDR3 nucleotide sequence: TGTGCCAGCAGCCTCCGGGACATACAGCATTTT. The chain carries TRBV5-4 and TRBJ1-5, with D perhaps matching TRBD1 (6 bases). The germline gives CDR1 SGHNT, CDR2 YYREEE (reference sequence). The ends were cut back, 4 bases at V and 13 bases at J, with 12 bases in the middle. The CDR3 contains 11 residues.

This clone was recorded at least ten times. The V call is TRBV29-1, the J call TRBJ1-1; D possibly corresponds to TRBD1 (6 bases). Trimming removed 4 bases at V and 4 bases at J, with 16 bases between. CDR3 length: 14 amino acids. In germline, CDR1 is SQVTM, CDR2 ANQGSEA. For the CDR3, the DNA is TGCAGCGTTGGTTCAGGGGTGGCGGGCACTGAAGCTTTCTTT. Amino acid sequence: CSVGSGVAGTEAFF.

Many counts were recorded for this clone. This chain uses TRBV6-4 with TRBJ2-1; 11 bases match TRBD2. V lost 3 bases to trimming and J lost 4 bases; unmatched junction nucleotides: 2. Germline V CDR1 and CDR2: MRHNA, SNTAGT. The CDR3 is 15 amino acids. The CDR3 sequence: CASSEIAGGYNEQFF. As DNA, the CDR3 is TGTGCCAGCAGTGAGATAGCGGGGGGGTACAATGAGCAGTTCTTC.

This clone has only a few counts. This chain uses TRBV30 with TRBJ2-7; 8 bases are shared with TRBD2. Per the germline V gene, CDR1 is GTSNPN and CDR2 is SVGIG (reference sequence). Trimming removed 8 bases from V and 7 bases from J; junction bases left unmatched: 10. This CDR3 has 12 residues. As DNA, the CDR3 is TGTGCCCTGAACCGGGGGGGTGGTGAGCAGTACTTC. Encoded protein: CALNRGGGEQYF. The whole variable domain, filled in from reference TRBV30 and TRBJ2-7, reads SQTIHQWPATLVQPVGSPLSLECTVEGTSNPNLYWYRQAAGRGLQLLFYSVGIGQISSEVPQNLSASRPQDRQFILSSKKLLLSDSGFYLCALNRGGGEQYFGPGTRLTVT.

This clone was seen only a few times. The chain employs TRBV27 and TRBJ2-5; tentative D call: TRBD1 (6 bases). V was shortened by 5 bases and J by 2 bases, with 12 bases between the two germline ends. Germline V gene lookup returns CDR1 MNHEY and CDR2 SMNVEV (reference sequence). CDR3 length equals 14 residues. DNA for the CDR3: TGTGCCAGCAGTCCGTGGACAGCTCAAGAGACCCAGTACTTC. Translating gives CASSPWTAQETQYF.

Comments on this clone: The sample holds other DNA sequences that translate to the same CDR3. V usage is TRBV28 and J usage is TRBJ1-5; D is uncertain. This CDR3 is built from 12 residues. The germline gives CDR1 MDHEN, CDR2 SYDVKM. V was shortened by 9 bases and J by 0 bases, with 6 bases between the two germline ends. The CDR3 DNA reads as TGTGCCAGTCTCCGTAGCAATCAGCCCCAGCATTTT. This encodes CASLRSNQPQHF.

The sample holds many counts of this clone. CDR3 sequence (DNA): TGTGCCAGCAGGGCCCACGCCAGGGGGTATGGCTACACCTTC. Translated: CASRAHARGYGYTF. The J gene is TRBJ1-2, the V gene TRBV28, with TRBD1 matching over 7 bases. The length of the CDR3 is 14 residues. The germline V gene encodes CDR1 MDHEN and CDR2 SYDVKM. V trimming: 6 bases; J trimming: 5 bases; junction bases outside the gene matches: 9.

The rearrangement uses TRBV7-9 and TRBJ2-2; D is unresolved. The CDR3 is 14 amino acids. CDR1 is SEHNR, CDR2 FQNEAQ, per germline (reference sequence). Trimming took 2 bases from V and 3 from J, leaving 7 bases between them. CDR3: CASSLTTDTGELFF. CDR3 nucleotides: TGTGCCAGCAGCTTAACTACGGACACCGGGGAGCTGTTTTTT.

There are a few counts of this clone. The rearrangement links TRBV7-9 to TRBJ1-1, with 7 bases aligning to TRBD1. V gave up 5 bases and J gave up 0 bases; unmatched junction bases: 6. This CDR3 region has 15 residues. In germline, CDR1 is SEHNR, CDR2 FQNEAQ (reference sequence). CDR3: CASSSRDRLNTEAFF. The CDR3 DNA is TGTGCCAGCAGCAGCCGGGACAGACTGAACACTGAAGCTTTCTTT.

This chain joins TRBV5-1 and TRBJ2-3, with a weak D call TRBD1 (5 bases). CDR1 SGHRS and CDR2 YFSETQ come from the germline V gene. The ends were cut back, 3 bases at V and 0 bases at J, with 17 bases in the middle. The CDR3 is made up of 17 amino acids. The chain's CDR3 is CASSSETEFHSTDTQYF. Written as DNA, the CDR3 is TGCGCCAGCAGCTCGGAGACAGAGTTTCATAGCACAGATACGCAGTATTTT.